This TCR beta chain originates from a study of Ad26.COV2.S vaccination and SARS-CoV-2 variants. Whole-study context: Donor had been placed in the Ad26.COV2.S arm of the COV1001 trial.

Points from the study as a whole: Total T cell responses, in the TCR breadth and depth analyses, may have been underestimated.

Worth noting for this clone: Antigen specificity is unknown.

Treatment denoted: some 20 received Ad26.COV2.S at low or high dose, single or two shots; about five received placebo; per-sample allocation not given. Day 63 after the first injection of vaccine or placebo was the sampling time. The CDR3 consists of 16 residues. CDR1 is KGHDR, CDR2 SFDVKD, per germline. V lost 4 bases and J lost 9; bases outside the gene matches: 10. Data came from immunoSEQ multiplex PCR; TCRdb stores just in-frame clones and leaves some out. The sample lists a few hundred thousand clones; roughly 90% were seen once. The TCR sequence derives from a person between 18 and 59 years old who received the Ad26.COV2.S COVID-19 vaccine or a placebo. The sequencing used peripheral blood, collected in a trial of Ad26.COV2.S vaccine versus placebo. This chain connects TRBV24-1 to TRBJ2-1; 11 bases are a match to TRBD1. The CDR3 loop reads CATSDSGQGARGEQFF. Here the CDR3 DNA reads TGTGCCACCAGTGACTCCGGACAGGGGGCTCGGGGTGAGCAGTTCTTC.